The entry below describes one T cell receptor (beta chain). The antigen remains undetermined. These data belong to a study of T cell responses to AZD1222 COVID-19 vaccine. General study findings and limits: Dominant CD4 TCR responses targeted spike regions 160-218 and 743-854. Among those given AZD1222, only six or seven were seropositive at baseline. Possibly, clonal diversity was underestimated; donors were largely white British and included more females.

The V gene's germline CDR1 is SGHVS and CDR2 FNYEAQ. This CDR3 has 17 residues. J lost 4 bases, V lost 1 base, and 6 bases had no gene match. The table came from immunoSEQ multiplex PCR; TCRdb's copy has only in-frame clones and leaves some out. Of about 84,000 clones listed, 70% to 90% are singletons. Sequenced material: peripheral blood, taken 28 days after the second AZD1222 dose. The source of this sequence is an adult who received the AZD1222 COVID-19 vaccine. This chain connects TRBV7-6 to TRBJ2-2; TRBD2 matches 10 bases. The chain's CDR3 is CASSLGAGGPGTGELFF. CDR3 DNA sequence: TGTGCCAGCAGCTTAGGAGCGGGGGGGCCGGGCACCGGGGAGCTGTTTTTT.